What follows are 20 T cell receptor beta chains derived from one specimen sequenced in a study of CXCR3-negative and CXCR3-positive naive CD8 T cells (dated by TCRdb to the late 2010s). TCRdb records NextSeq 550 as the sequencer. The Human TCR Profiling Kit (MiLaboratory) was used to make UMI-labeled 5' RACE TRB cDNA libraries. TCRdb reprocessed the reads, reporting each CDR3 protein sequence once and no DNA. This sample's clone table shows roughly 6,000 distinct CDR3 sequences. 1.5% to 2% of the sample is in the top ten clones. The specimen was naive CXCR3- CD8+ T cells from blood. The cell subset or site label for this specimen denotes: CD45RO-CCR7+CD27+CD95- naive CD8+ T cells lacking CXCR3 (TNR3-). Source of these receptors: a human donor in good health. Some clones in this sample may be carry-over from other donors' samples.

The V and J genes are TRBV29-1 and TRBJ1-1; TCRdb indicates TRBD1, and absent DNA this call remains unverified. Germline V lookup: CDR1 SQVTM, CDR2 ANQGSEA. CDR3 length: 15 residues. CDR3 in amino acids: CSPRGGDLRWTEAFF.

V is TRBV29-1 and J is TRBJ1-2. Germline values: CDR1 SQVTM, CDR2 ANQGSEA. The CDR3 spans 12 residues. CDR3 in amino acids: CSVSFDRGGYTF.

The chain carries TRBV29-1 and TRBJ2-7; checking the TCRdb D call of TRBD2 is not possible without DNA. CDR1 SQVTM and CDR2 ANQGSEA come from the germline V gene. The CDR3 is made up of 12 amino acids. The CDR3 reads CSVEGGGYEQYF.

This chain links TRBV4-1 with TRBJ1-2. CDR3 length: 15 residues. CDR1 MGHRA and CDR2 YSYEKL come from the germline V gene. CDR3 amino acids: CASSQDQATSYGYTF.

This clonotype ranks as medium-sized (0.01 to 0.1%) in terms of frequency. This CDR3 reads CASSLAPGGYTF. The gene calls are TRBV7-2 and TRBJ1-2; the D call from TCRdb, TRBD1, cannot be confirmed without DNA. Germline V gene lookup returns CDR1 SGHTA and CDR2 FQGNSA. This CDR3 spans 12 amino acids.

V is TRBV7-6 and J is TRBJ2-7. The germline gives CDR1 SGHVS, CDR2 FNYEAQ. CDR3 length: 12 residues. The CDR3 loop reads CASSPDRIEQYF. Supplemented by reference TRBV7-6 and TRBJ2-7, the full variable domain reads GAGVSQSPRYKVTKRGQDVALRCDPISGHVSLYWYRQALGQGPEFLTYFNYEAQQDKSGLPNDRFSAERPEGSISTLTIQRTEQRDSAMYRCASSPDRIEQYFGPGTRLTVT.

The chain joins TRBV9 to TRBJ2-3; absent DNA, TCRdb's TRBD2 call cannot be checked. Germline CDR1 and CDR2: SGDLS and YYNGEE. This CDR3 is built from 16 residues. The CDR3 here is CASSVGSGSATDTQYF.

The CDR3 protein is CAIKGGNTEAFF. J is TRBJ1-1 and V is TRBV10-3; checking the TCRdb D call of TRBD1 is not possible without DNA. Germline values: CDR1 ENHRY, CDR2 SYGVKD. CDR3 length: 12 residues.

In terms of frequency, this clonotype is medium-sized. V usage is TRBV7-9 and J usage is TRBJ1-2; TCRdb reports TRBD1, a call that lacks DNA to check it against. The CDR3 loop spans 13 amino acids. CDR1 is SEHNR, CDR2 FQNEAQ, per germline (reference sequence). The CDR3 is CASSYYRGDGYTF.

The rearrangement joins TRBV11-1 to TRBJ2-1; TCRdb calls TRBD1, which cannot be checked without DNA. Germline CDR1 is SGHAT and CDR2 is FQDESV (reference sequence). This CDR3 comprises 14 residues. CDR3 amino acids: CASSFPDSYNEQFF.

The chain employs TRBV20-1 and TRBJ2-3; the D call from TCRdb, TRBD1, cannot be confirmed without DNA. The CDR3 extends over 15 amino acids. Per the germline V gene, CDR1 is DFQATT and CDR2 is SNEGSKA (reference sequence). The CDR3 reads CSARDWGGNTDTQYF.

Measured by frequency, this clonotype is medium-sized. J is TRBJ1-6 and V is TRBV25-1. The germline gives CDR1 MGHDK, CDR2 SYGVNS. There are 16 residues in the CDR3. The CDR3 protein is CASSAPPGYSNSPLHF.

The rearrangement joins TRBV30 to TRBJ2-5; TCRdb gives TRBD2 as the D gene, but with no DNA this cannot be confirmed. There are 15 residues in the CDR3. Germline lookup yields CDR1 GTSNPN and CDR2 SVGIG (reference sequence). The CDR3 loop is CAWIGTSGSWETQYF.

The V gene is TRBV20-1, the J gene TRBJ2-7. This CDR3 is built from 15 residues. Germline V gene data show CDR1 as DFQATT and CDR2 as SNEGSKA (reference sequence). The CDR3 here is CSARDNAENSYEQYF.

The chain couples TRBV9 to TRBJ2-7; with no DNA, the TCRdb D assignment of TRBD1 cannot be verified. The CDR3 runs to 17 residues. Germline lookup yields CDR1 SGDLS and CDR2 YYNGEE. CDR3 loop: CASSVDPTGSGSYEQYF.

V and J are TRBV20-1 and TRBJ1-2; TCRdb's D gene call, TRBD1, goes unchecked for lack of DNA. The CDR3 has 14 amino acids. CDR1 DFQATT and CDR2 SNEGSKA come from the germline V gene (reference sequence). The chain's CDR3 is CSARVQGAYYGYTF.

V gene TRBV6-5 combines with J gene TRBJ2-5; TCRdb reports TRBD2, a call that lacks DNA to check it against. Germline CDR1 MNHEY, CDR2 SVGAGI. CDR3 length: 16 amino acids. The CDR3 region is CASSYSGTSGEETQYF.

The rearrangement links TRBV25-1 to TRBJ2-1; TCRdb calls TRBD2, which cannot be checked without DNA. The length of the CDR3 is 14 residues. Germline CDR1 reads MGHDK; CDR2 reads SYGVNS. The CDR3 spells CASSVRLRLHKQFF.

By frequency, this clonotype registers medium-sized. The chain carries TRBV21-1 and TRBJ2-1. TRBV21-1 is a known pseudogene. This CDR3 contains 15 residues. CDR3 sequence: CASSKAGRSYNEQFF.

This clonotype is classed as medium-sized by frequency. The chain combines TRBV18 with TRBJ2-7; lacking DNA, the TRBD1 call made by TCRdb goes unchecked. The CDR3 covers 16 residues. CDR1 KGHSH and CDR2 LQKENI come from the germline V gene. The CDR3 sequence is CASSPAGGPPFYEQYF.